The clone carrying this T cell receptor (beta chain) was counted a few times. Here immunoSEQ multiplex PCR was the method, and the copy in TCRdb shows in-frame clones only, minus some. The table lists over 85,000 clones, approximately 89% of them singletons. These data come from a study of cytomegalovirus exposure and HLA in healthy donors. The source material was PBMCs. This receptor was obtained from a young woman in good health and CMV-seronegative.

The CDR3 region is CASSDVAGLRYEQYF. The DNA for the CDR3 is TGTGCCAGCAGCGACGTAGCGGGACTCAGATACGAGCAGTACTTC. This sequence joins TRBV2 and TRBJ2-7; 8 bases map to TRBD2. Trimming at V came to 6 bases and at J to 4 bases, leaving 11 bases not matched to a gene. The germline V gene has CDR1 SNHLY and CDR2 FYNNEI. The CDR3 has 15 residues.